This T cell receptor beta chain was profiled in a study of OX40 agonist ivuxolimab in advanced cancers. Study summary: Antecedent anti-PD-1, anti-PD-L1 or anti-CTLA-4 therapy was permissible, with roughly 40% having received some. The study, taken as a whole, reports: Partial responders receiving 0.1-3.0 mg/kg showed among the lowest clonal expansion.

V was cut by 2 bases and J by 5 bases, with 12 bases left in between. The length of the CDR3 is 15 residues. Sequencing used immunoSEQ multiplex PCR; TCRdb keeps in-frame clones, though not all of them. Here the sample spans about 19,000 clones, approximately 83% being singletons. Cycle 7 day 1, cycle 4 day 1, and baseline were the timepoints at which blood was sampled. In the case of this clone: No antigen is known for it.

The rearrangement links TRBV23-1 to TRBJ2-2; the D call may be TRBD1 or TRBD2 (6 bases each). TRBV23-1 is assigned to the ORF class and has an uncertain function. The receptor's source is an adult with an advanced solid tumor such as melanoma, head and neck, liver or kidney cancer. This material consisted of CD4+ or CD8+ T cells sorted from blood, taken in a trial of the OX40 agonist ivuxolimab. Here the CDR3 DNA reads TGCGCCAGCAGTCAAACGCAGGGGAGGACCGGGGAGCTGTTTTTT. Encoded protein: CASSQTQGRTGELFF.